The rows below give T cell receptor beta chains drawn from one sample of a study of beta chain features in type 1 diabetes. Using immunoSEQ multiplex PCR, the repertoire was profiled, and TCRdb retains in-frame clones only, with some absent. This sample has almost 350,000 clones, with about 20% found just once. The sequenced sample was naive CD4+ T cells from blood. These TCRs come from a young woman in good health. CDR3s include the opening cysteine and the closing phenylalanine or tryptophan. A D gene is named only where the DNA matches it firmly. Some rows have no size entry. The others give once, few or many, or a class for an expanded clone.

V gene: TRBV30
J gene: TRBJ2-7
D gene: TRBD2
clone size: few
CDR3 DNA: TGTGCCTGGAACCTAGCGGGAGGGCCCCAAGAGCAGTACTTC
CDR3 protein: CAWNLAGGPQEQYF

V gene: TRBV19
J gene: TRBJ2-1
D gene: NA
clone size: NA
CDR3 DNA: TGTGCCAGTAGACAGAGCCTGTACAATGAGCAGTTCTTC
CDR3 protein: CASRQSLYNEQFF

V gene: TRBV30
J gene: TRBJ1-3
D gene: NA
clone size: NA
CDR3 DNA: TGTGCCTGGGGAGTTGGCGGAAACACCATATATTTT
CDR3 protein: CAWGVGGNTIYF

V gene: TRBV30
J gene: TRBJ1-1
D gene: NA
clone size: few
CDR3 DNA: TGTGCCTGGGGTTTCTTCCAGAAAGCTTTCTTT
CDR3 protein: CAWGFFQKAFF

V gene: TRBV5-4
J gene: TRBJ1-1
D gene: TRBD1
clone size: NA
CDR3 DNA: TGTGCCAGCAGCTTGGTAGGGGGCATGAACACTGAAGCTTTCTTT
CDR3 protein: CASSLVGGMNTEAFF

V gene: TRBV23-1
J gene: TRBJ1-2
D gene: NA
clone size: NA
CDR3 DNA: TGCGCCGGACCAGATACGGGGGAGGGTGGCTACACCTTC
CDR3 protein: CAGPDTGEGGYTF

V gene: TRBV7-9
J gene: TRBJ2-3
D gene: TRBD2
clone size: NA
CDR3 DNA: TGTGCCTCGGGGGGGACAGATACGCAGTATTTT
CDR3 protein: CASGGTDTQYF

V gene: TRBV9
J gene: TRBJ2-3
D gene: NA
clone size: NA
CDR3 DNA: TGTGCCAGCAGCGCCGCAGGACAGAGCACGCATACGCAGTATTTT
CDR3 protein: CASSAAGQSTHTQYF

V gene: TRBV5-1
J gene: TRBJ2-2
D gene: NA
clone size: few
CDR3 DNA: TGCGCCAGCAGCTTGGTGTCAGGCAGCACCGGGGAGCTGTTTTTT
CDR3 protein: CASSLVSGSTGELFF

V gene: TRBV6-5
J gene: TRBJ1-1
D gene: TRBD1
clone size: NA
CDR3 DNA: TGTGCCAGCACTCAACAGGGGAAAGGGTACACTGAAGCTTTCTTT
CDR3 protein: CASTQQGKGYTEAFF

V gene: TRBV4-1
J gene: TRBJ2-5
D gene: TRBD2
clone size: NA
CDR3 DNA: TGCGCCAGCAGCCAAGGAGCTAGCGGCCAAGAGACCCAGTACTTC
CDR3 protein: CASSQGASGQETQYF

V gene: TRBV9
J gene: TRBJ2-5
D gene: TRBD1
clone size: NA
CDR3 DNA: TGTGCCAGCAGCGTTGGGGCAGGGGGTCGTTCAGAGACCCAGTACTTC
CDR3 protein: CASSVGAGGRSETQYF

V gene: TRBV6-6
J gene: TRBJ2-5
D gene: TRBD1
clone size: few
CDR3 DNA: TGTGCCAGCAGTTACTCGAGAGGGACAGGGGAGACCCAGTACTTC
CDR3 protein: CASSYSRGTGETQYF

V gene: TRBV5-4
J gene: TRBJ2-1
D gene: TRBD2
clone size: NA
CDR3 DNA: TGTGCCGGATCCAGGAGGACTAGCTCCTACAATGAGCAGTTCTTC
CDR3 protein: CAGSRRTSSYNEQFF

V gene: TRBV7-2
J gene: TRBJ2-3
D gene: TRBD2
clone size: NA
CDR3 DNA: TGTGCCAGCAGCTTAGAACTCGTCAGGGGACTAGCCCCTTCGGATACGCAGTATTTT
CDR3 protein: CASSLELVRGLAPSDTQYF

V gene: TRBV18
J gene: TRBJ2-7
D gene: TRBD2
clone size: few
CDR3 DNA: TGTGCCAGCTCACCAGGACTAGCGCAGACCTACGAGCAGTACTTC
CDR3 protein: CASSPGLAQTYEQYF

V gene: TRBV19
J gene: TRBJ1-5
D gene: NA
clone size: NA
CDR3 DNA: TGTGCCAGTAGTATAGGAATCCTAGTGCCCCAGCATTTT
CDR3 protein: CASSIGILVPQHF

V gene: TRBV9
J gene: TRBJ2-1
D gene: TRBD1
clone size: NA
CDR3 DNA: TGTGCCAGCACCCGTATCGGGACAGGGGGAGGCAATGAGCAGTTCTTC
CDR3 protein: CASTRIGTGGGNEQFF

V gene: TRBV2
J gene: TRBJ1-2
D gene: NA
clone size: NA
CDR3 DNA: TGTGCCAGCAGTGAGACAGGCCAAGGCTACACCTTC
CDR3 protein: CASSETGQGYTF

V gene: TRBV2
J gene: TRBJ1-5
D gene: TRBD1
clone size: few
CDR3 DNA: TGTGCCAGCAGTTTCGGACAGGGAGATCAGCCCCAGCATTTT
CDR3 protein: CASSFGQGDQPQHF

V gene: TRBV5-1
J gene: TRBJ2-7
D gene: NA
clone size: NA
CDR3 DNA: TGCGCCAGCAGCTTGGGGCCGGGGAAAGCGTCCGAGCAGTACTTC
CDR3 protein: CASSLGPGKASEQYF

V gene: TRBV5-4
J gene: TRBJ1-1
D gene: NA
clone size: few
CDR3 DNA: TGTGCCAGCAGCCAGGACAGCTTGAACACTGAAGCTTTCTTT
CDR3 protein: CASSQDSLNTEAFF

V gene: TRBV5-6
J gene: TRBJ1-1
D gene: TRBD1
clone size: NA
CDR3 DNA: TGTGCCAGCAGCTCCCTAGGGGGCGCATACACTGAAGCTTTCTTT
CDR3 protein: CASSSLGGAYTEAFF

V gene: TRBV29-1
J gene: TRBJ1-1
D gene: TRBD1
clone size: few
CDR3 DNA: TGCAGCGTCTGGGGACAGTTGAACACTGAAGCTTTCTTT
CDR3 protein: CSVWGQLNTEAFF

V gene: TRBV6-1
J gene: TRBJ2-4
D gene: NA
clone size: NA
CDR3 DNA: TGTGCCAGCAGTGAAGGGGACTTGGGGTCCCGGTGGATCTTC
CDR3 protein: CASSEGDLGSRWIF

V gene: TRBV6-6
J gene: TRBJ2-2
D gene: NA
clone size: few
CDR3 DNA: TGTGCCAGCAGTTACCGAGCGTCACGGAGCGGGGAGCTGTTTTTT
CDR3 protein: CASSYRASRSGELFF

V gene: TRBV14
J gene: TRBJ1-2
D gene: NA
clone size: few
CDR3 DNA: TGTGCCAGCAGTCGAACAGGGACCAACTATGGCTACACCTTC
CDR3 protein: CASSRTGTNYGYTF

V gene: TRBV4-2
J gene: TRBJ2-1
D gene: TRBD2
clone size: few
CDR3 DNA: TGTGCCAGCAGCCCTTTGGGGGTGGCGGGGGGTAATGAGCAGTTCTTC
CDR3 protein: CASSPLGVAGGNEQFF

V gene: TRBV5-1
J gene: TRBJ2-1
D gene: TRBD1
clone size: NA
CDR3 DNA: TGCGCCAGCAGCATAACCGGGACAGGGAGCAATGAGCAGTTCTTC
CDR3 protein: CASSITGTGSNEQFF

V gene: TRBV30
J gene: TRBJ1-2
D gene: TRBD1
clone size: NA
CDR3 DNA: TGTGCCTGGAGGCGAGGACAGGGGGCCCGTGGCTACACCTTC
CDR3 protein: CAWRRGQGARGYTF

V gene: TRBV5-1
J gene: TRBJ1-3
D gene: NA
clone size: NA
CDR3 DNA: TGCGCCAGCAGCTTGGAGGCGGGCTCGGGAAACACCATATATTTT
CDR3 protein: CASSLEAGSGNTIYF

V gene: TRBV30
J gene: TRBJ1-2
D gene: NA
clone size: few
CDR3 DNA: TGTGCCTGCTCAGCTAACTATGGCTACACCTTC
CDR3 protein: CACSANYGYTF

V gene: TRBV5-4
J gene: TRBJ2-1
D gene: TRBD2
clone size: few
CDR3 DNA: TGTGCCAGCAGCTTACCTAGCGGGAGGTTCTACAATGAGCAGTTCTTC
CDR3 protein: CASSLPSGRFYNEQFF

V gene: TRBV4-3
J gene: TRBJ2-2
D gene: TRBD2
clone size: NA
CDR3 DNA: TGCGCCAGCCTGGGAGGGAACGGGGAGCTGTTTTTT
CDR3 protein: CASLGGNGELFF

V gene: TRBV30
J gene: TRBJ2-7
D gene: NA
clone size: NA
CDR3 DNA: TGTGCCTGGAGTTGGCAGACCTACGAGCAGTACTTC
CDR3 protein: CAWSWQTYEQYF

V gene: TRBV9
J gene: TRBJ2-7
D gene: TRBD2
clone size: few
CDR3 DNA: TGTGCCAGCAGCGTAGGGACTAGCGGGAACGAGCAGTACTTC
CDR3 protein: CASSVGTSGNEQYF

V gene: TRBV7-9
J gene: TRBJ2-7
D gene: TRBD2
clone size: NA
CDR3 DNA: TGTGCCAGCAGCTTATCGGTTATGCGGGGGGCCCACGAGCAGTACTTC
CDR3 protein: CASSLSVMRGAHEQYF

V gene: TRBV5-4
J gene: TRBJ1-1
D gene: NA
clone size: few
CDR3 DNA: TGTGCCAGCAGTCGGGTGCTTCAGAACACTGAAGCTTTCTTT
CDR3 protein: CASSRVLQNTEAFF

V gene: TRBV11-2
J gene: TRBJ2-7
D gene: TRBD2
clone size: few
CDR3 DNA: TGTGCCAGCAGCTTAGATGGGGCTAGCGGGGGTATATATGAGCAGTACTTC
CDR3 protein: CASSLDGASGGIYEQYF

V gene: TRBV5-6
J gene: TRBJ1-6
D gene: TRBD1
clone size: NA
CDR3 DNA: TGTGCCAGCAGCCCCCAGGGGGTTTCACCCCTCCACTTT
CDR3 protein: CASSPQGVSPLHF

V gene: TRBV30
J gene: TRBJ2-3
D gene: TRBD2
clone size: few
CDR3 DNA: TGTGCCTGGAGTGGGAGCGGGGCGGGGGGTACGCAGTATTTT
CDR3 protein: CAWSGSGAGGTQYF

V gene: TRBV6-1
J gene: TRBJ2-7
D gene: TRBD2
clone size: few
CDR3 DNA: TGTGCCAGCAGTGAAATCGCGGGGGGTACCTACGAGCAGTACTTC
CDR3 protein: CASSEIAGGTYEQYF

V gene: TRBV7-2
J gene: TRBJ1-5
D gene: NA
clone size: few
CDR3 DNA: TGTGCCAGCAGCTTAGGAGGGAGCAGCAATCAGCCCCAGCATTTT
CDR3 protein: CASSLGGSSNQPQHF

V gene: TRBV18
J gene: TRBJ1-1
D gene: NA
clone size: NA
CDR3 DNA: TGTGCCAGCTCACCGACAACCATGAACACTGAAGCTTTCTTT
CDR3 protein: CASSPTTMNTEAFF

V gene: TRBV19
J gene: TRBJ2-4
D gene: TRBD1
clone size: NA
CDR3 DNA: TGTGCCAGTAGTACCCGATGGGACAGGGGAAACATTCAGTACTTC
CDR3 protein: CASSTRWDRGNIQYF